Sequencing of this T cell receptor beta chain was carried out in a study of blood T cell repertoires in COVID-19. Across the whole study: Italy, Spain and the United States were the sources of the convalescent and acute COVID-19 samples.

Authors' processing steps: Nucleated cell number was recorded as an estimate derived from reference gene primer amplification. The repertoire was sequenced with immunoSEQ multiplex PCR; TCRdb's copy has only in-frame clones and lacks some. V, J and clone size reflect that table, while D and trimming were determined from the DNA. Here the sample spans over 10,000 clones, roughly 80% being singletons. CDR1 is MDHEN, CDR2 SYDVKM, per germline. The V gene lost 7 bases and the J gene lost 2 bases, with 18 bases spanning the gap. This CDR3 is 16 amino acids long. Sequencing was performed on peripheral blood. V and J are TRBV28 and TRBJ2-1; the D is unclear. The TCR originated in a human donor in a cohort sampled during active COVID-19. CDR3 DNA: TGTGCCAGCATCGCTAAAACAGCCCGAACCTACAATGAGCAGTTCTTC. Translating gives CASIAKTARTYNEQFF.